The 14 T cell receptor beta chains presented below share a single source sample, sequenced in a study of T cells in Graves' hyperthyroidism and ophthalmopathy. TCR beta CDR3 sequences were amplified from RNA transcripts. When the TCR CDR3 underwent first-round RT-PCR, the HTBI primer set was used. TCRdb reanalysed the multiplex PCR reads using MiXCR and keeps one entry per CDR3 protein. Here the sample spans under 350,000 distinct CDR3 sequences, 15% to 20% being singletons. Source material: blood. These receptors all come from a woman between 45 and 65 years old with Graves' hyperthyroidism.

This clonotype was counted many times. V and J are TRBV12-3 or TRBV12-4 and TRBJ2-2, with 8 bases fitting TRBD1. The CDR3 covers 13 residues. The V segment lost 5 bases and the J segment 6 bases; nucleotides outside the gene matches: 2. As DNA, the CDR3 is TGTGCCAGCAGTCCGACAGGGGCCGGGGAGCTGTTTTTT. Protein product: CASSPTGAGELFF.

The chain uses TRBV5-5 and TRBJ2-7; 9 bases map to TRBD2. The CDR3 is made up of 18 amino acids. CDR1 is SGHKS and CDR2 is YYEKEE in the germline V gene (reference sequence). V dropped 0 bases and J dropped 6; count of bases not matched to a gene: 16. CDR3 protein: CASSLGLGAGGIMGEQYF. The DNA of the CDR3 is TGTGCCAGCAGCTTGGGCCTGGGTGCGGGAGGGATTATGGGCGAGCAGTACTTC.

The V gene is TRBV20-1, the J gene TRBJ1-4; the D gene is possibly TRBD1 (6 bases). Between the trimmed V and J ends, which lost 3 bases and 8 bases, there was a span of 22 bases. Germline values: CDR1 DFQATT, CDR2 SNEGSKA (reference sequence). This CDR3 spans 16 amino acids. CDR3 nucleotides: TGCAGTGCTAGGGTCACAGGGTTAAAGGTTGGCGAAAAACTGTTTTTT. It is translated as CSARVTGLKVGEKLFF.

This clonotype was recorded many times. This chain uses TRBV27 with TRBJ2-7; TRBD2 matches 10 bases. Germline V gene lookup returns CDR1 MNHEY and CDR2 SMNVEV (reference sequence). The CDR3 loop spans 13 amino acids. V lost 9 bases to trimming and J lost 5 bases; unmatched junction nucleotides: 7. Here the CDR3 DNA reads TGTGCCAGTCGGCTAGCGGGAGACCACGAGCAGTACTTC. It codes for CASRLAGDHEQYF.

This clonotype has at least ten counts. J is TRBJ1-1 and V is TRBV19; a possible D gene is TRBD1 (6 bases). The CDR3 extends over 19 amino acids. V lost 1 base, J lost 5 bases, and 26 bases lay in between. Looked up from germline, CDR1 is LNHDA and CDR2 is SQIVND (reference sequence). The CDR3 DNA reads TGTGCCAGTAGTATAGGCATTAGGGGGGGCAGGGGCCTACGGACTGAAGCTTTCTTT. Translation gives CASSIGIRGGRGLRTEAFF.

In this sample, this clonotype turned up many times. DNA of the CDR3: TGCAGTGCTGGGGGACTAGCGGAACCAGATACGCAGTATTTT. Amino acids: CSAGGLAEPDTQYF. The chain combines TRBV20-1 with TRBJ2-3; 11 nucleotides match TRBD2. Losses at the gene ends were 5 bases for V and 4 bases for J; bases not matched to a gene: 5. CDR1 and CDR2 (germline): DFQATT, SNEGSKA (reference sequence). The CDR3 runs to 14 residues.

The CDR3 bases are TGTGCCAGCAGCCATTTGGGACTAGGAGCCTACGAGCAGTACTTC. Amino acid sequence: CASSHLGLGAYEQYF. The V and J genes are TRBV7-9 and TRBJ2-7, with 8 bases matching TRBD2. Trimming took 5 bases from V and 2 from J; bases not matched to a gene: 8. CDR3 length: 15 residues. The germline V gene encodes CDR1 SEHNR and CDR2 FQNEAQ (reference sequence).

This clonotype was seen a handful of times. The V gene is TRBV12-3 or TRBV12-4, the J gene TRBJ1-2; D gene unclear. Trimming took 6 bases from V and 7 from J, leaving 9 bases between them. CDR3 length: 11 amino acids. This CDR3 reads CASSRGFGYTF. CDR3 coding DNA: TGTGCCAGCAGCCGAGGATTTGGCTACACCTTC.

There are a few counts of this clonotype. The rearrangement uses TRBV6-1 and TRBJ2-7, with 11 bases identical to TRBD2. Germline-derived CDR1 and CDR2 are MNHNS and SASEGT. The CDR3 runs 15 residues. V lost 5 bases and J lost 5; bases outside the gene matches: 8. Written as DNA, the CDR3 is TGTGCCAGCAGTTTCACTAGCGGGAGTATCCACGAGCAGTACTTC. Protein product: CASSFTSGSIHEQYF.

This clonotype was counted many times. The chain is built from TRBV2 and TRBJ2-2; 9 positions match TRBD2. This CDR3 has 17 residues. After removal of 7 bases from V and 2 bases from J, the junction contained 11 bases not matched to a gene. Germline V CDR1 and CDR2: SNHLY, FYNNEI. CDR3 sequence: CASMGLAGTVNTGELFF. Here the CDR3 DNA reads TGTGCCAGCATGGGGCTAGCGGGGACCGTAAACACCGGGGAGCTGTTTTTT. The full variable domain, rest sourced from reference TRBV2 and TRBJ2-2, is EPEVTQTPSHQVTQMGQEVILRCVPISNHLYFYWYRQILGQKVEFLVSFYNNEISEKSEIFDDQFSVERPDGSNFTLKIRSTKLEDSAMYFCASMGLAGTVNTGELFFGEGSRLTVL.

This clonotype was observed a handful of times. The chain joins TRBV20-1 to TRBJ1-5; no firm D call. The V end was cut by 0 bases, the J end by 4 bases, with 10 bases between. The CDR3 has 14 residues. Germline V CDR1 and CDR2: DFQATT, SNEGSKA (reference sequence). The chain's CDR3 is CSARDSAANQPQHF. CDR3 sequence (DNA): TGCAGTGCTAGAGATTCGGCCGCAAATCAGCCCCAGCATTTT.

The chain couples TRBV9 to TRBJ2-5; D is ambiguous. Trimming cost V 1 base and J 2 bases, with 12 bases left between them. This CDR3 is 15 amino acids long. Germline assignment: CDR1 SGDLS and CDR2 YYNGEE. Here the CDR3 DNA reads TGTGCCAGCAGCGTAAAGGTTCAGGTACAAGAGACCCAGTACTTC. Protein: CASSVKVQVQETQYF.

The chain carries TRBV5-6 and TRBJ1-4, with D unresolved. CDR3 size: 15 residues. Germline CDR1 and CDR2: SGHDT and YYEEEE. Trimming took 3 bases from V and 4 from J, leaving 13 bases between them. The CDR3 DNA sequence: TGTGCCAGCAGCTCCCTGACTGTGTATAATGAAAAACTGTTTTTT. Protein product: CASSSLTVYNEKLFF.

The CDR3 DNA sequence: TGTGCCAGCTCACACACTAGCGGAGCGAACACCGGGGAGCTGTTTTTT. It is translated as CASSHTSGANTGELFF. V is TRBV18 and J is TRBJ2-2, with 8 bases identical to TRBD2. CDR3 length equals 16 residues. CDR1 is KGHSH and CDR2 is LQKENI in the germline V gene. Trimming took 4 bases from V and 0 from J; bases not matched to a gene: 4.